The TCR beta chain under discussion was sequenced for a study of vaccination effects on CD4 cells after COVID-19. After expansion with viral peptide pools in the ViraFEST assay, antigen-specific CD4+ T cells were sequenced. Subsequent to roughly 10 days of culture, CD4+ T cells were isolated. Every participant took two doses of the BNT162b2 or mRNA-1273 vaccine. Nucleocapsid antibodies stayed negative before and after vaccination, showing no earlier SARS-CoV-2 infection. Study-wide results and limits: After vaccination of healthy people, only 1 of 255 vaccine-induced clones cross-reacted with common cold coronaviruses.

A remark on this clone: Its target is not known.

Germline CDR1 and CDR2: SGHTA and FQGTGA. V trimming: 5 bases; J trimming: 4 bases; junction bases outside the gene matches: 5. CDR3 size: 14 residues. The assay was immunoSEQ multiplex PCR, and TCRdb's table has in-frame clones only and misses some. Counted here are approximately 13,000 clones, about two thirds occurring once; the ten biggest clones make up approximately 9.9%. The sequence derives from a human donor who received a COVID-19 vaccine. This chain joins TRBV7-3 and TRBJ2-3; 8 bases are shared with TRBD2. The sample in question was CD4+ T cells from PBMCs cultured with SARS-CoV-2 spike peptides, obtained after COVID-19 vaccination. Here the CDR3 reads CASSPTSASDTQYF. DNA of the CDR3: TGTGCCAGCAGCCCGACTAGCGCCTCAGATACGCAGTATTTT. Full variable domain (missing parts from reference TRBV7-3 and TRBJ2-3): GAGVSQTPSNKVTEKGKYVELRCDPISGHTALYWYRQSLGQGPEFLIYFQGTGAADDSGLPNDRFFAVRPEGSVSTLKIQRTERGDSAVYLCASSPTSASDTQYFGPGTRLTVL.